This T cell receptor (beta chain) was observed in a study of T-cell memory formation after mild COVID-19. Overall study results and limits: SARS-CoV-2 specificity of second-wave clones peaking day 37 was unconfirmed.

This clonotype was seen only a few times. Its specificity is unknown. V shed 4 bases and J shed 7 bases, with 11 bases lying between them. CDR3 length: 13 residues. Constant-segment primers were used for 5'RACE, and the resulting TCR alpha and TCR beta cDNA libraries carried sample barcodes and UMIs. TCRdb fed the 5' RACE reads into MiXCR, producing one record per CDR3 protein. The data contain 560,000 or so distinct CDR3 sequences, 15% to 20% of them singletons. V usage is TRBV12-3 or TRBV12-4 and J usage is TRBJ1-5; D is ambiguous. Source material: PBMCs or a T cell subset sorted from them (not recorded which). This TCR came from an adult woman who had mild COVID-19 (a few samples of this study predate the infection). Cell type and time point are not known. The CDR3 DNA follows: TGTGCCAGCAGTTCCCAAGGAGACCAGCCCCAGCATTTT. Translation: CASSSQGDQPQHF.